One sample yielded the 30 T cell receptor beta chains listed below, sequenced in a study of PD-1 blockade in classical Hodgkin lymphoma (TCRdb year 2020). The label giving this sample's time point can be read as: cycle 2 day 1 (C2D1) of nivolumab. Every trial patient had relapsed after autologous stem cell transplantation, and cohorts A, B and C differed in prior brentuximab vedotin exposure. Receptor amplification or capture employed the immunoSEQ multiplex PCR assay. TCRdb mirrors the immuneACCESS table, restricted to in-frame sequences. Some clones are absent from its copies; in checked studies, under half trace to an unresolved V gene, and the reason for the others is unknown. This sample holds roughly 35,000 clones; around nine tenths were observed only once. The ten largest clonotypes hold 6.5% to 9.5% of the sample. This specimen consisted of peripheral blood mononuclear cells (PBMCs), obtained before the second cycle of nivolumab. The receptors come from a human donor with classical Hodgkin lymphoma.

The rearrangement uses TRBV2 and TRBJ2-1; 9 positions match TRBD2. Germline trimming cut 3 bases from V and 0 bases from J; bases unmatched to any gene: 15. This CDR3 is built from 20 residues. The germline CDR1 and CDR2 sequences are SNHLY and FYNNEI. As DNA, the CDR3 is TGTGCCAGCAGTGAGCTCGGACTAGCGAGAACCCTCAGCTCCTACAATGAGCAGTTCTTC. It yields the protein CASSELGLARTLSSYNEQFF.

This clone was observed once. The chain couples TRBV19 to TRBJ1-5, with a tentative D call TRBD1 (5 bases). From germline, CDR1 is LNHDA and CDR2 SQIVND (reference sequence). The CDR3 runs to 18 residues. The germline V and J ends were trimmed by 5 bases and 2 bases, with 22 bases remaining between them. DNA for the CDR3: TGTGCCAGTAGTTCCTGGATTAGGGGCGGGGGAGGCAATCAGCCCCAGCATTTT. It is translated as CASSSWIRGGGGNQPQHF. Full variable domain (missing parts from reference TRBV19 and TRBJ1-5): DGGITQSPKYLFRKEGQNVTLSCEQNLNHDAMYWYRQDPGQGLRLIYYSQIVNDFQKGDIAEGYSVSREKKESFPLTVTSAQKNPTAFYLCASSSWIRGGGGNQPQHFGDGTRLSIL.

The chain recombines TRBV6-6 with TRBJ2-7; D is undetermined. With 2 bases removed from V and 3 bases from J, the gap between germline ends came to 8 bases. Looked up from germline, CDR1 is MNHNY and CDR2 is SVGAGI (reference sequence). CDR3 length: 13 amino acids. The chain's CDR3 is CASSYEGSYEQYF. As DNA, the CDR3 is TGTGCCAGCAGTTACGAAGGCAGCTACGAGCAGTACTTC.

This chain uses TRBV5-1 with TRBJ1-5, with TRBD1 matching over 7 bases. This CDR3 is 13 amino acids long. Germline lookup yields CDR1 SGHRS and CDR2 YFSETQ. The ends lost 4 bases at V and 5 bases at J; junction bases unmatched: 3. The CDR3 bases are TGCGCCAGCAGCACTGGACAGGATCAGCCCCAGCATTTT. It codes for CASSTGQDQPQHF.

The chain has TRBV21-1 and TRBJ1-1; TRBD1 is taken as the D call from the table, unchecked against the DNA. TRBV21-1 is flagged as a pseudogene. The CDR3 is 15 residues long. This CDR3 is CARRNDRGSDTEAFF. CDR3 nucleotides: TGTGCCAGGCGAAACGACAGGGGTTCGGACACTGAAGCTTTCTTT.

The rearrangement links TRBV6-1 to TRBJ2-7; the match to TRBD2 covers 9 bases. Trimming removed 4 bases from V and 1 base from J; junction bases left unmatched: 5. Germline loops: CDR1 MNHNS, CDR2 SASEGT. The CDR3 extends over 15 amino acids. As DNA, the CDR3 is TGTGCCAGCAGTGTAGCGGGAGTGGGGTCCTACGAGCAGTACTTC. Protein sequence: CASSVAGVGSYEQYF.

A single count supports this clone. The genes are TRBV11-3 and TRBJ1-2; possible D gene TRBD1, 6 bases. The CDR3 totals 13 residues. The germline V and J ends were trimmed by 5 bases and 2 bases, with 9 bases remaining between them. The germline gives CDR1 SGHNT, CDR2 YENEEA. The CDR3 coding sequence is TGTGCCAGCAGCCGGGGGCAGAACTATGGCTACACCTTC. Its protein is CASSRGQNYGYTF.

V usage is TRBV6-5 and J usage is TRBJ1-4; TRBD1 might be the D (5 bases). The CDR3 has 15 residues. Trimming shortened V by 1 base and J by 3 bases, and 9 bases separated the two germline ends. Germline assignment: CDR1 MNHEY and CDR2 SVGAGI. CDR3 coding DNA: TGTGCCAGCAGTTACTTAAGGGGTTCTAATGAAAAACTGTTTTTT. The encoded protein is CASSYLRGSNEKLFF.

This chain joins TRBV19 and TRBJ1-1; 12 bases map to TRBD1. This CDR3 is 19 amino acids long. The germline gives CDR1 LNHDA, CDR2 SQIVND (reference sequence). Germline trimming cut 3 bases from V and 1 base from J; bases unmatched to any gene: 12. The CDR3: CASSISLLWDRGRNTEAFF. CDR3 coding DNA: TGTGCCAGTAGTATCTCCCTCCTCTGGGACAGGGGGCGGAACACTGAAGCTTTCTTT.

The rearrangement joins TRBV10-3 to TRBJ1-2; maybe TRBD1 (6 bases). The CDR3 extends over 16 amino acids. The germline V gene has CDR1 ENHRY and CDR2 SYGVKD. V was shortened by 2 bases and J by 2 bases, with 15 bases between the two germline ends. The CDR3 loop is CAISEPRTEWNYGYTF. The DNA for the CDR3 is TGTGCCATCAGTGAGCCGAGGACAGAATGGAACTATGGCTACACCTTC.

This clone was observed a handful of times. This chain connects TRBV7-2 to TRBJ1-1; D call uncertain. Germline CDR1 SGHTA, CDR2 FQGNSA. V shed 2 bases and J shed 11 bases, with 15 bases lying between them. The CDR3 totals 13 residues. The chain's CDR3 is CASSLTSPREAFF. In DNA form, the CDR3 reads TGTGCCAGCAGCTTAACTTCGCCGAGGGAGGCTTTCTTT. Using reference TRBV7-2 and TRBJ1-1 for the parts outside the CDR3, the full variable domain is GAGVSQSPSNKVTEKGKDVELRCDPISGHTALYWYRQSLGQGLEFLIYFQGNSAPDKSGLPSDRFSAERTGGSVSTLTIQRTQQEDSAVYLCASSLTSPREAFFGQGTRLTVV.

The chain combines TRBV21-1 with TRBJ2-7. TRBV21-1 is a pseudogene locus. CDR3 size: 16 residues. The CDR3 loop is CARQLLHGALCHEQYF. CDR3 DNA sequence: TGTGCCAGACAATTACTCCACGGGGCCCTCTGCCACGAGCAGTACTTC.

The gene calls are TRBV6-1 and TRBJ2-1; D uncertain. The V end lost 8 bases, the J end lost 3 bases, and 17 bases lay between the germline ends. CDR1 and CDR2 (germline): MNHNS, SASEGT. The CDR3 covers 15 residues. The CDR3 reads CASPGTDPFYNEQFF. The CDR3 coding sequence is TGTGCCAGCCCTGGTACGGACCCCTTCTACAATGAGCAGTTCTTC.

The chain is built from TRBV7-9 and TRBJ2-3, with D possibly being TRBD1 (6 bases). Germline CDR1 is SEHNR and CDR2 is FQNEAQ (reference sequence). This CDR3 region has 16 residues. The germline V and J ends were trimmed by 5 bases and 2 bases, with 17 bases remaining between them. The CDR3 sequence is CASSPTGTLLTDTQYF. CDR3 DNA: TGTGCCAGCAGCCCCACCGGGACATTACTCACAGATACGCAGTATTTT.

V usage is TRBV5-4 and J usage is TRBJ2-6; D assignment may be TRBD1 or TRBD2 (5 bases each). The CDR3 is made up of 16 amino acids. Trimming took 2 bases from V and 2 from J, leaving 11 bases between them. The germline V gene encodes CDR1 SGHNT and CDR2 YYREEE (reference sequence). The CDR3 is CASSLPGPPGANVLTF. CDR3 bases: TGTGCCAGCAGCTTACCGGGACCCCCTGGGGCCAACGTCCTGACTTTC.

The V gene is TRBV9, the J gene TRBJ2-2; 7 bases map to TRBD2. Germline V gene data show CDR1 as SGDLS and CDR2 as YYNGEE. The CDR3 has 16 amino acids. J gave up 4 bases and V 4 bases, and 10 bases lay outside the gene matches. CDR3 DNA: TGTGCCAGCAGCCCCCTGTCGGGAGGAATCACCGGGGAGCTGTTTTTT. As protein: CASSPLSGGITGELFF. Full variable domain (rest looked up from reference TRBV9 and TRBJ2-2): DSGVTQTPKHLITATGQRVTLRCSPRSGDLSVYWYQQSLDQGLQFLIQYYNGEERAKGNILERFSAQQFPDLHSELNLSSLELGDSALYFCASSPLSGGITGELFFGEGSRLTVL.

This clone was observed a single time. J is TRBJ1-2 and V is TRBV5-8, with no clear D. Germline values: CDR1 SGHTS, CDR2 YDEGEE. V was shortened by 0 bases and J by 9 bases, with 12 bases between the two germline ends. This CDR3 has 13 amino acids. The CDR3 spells CASSLGGGTSYTF. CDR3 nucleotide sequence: TGTGCCAGCAGCTTGGGCGGTGGAACAAGCTACACCTTC.

DNA of the CDR3: TGTGCCAGCAGTGAATATCCCGAACAGGGAACCGATGAGCAGTTCTTC. Its translation: CASSEYPEQGTDEQFF. The chain is built from TRBV25-1 and TRBJ2-1, with D perhaps matching TRBD1 (6 bases). The CDR3 is 16 amino acids. CDR1 and CDR2 (germline): MGHDK, SYGVNS. Trimming took off 0 bases at V and 8 bases at J, with 17 bases between the two ends.

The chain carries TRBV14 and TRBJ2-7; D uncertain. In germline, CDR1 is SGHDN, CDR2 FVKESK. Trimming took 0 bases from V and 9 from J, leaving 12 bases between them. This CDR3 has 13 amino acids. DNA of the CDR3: TGTGCCAGCAGCCAAGATCGGTCAGGTGGGCAGTACTTC. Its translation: CASSQDRSGGQYF. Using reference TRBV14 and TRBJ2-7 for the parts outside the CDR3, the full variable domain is EAGVTQFPSHSVIEKGQTVTLRCDPISGHDNLYWYRRVMGKEIKFLLHFVKESKQDESGMPNNRFLAERTGGTYSTLKVQPAELEDSGVYFCASSQDRSGGQYFGPGTRLTVT.

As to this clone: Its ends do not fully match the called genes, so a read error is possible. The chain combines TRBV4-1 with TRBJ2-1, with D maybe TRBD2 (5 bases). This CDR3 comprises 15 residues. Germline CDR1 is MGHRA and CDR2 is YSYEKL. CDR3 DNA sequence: TGCGCCAGCACCCAAGGCCAGCGGAACCACAATGAGCAGTTCTTC. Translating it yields CASTQGQRNHNEQFF.

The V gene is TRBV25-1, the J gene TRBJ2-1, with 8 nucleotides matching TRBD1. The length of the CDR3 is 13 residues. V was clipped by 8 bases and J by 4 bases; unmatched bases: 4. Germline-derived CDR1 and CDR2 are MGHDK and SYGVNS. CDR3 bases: TGTGCCAGCGACAGGGGACCTTACAATGAGCAGTTCTTC. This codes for CASDRGPYNEQFF.

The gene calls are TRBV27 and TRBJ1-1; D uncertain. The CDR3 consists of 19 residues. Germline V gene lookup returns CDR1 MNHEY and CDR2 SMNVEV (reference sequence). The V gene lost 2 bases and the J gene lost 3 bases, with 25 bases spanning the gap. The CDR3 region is CASSLRRGPPEKRYTEAFF. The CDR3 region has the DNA TGTGCCAGCAGTTTACGCCGCGGGCCCCCCGAGAAGCGGTACACTGAAGCTTTCTTT.

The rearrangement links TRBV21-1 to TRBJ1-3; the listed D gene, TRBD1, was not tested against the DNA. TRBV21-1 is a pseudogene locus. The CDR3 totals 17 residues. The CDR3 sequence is CASSPPPPTGSGNTIYF. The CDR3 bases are TGTGCCAGCAGCCCCCCACCTCCGACAGGGTCTGGAAACACCATATATTTT.

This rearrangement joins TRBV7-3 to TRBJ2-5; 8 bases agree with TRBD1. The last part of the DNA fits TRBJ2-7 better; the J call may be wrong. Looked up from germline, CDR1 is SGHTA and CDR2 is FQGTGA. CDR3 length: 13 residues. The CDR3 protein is CASSPDRGYEQYF. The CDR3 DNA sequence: TGTGCCAGCAGCCCCGACAGGGGCTACGAGCAGTACTTC.

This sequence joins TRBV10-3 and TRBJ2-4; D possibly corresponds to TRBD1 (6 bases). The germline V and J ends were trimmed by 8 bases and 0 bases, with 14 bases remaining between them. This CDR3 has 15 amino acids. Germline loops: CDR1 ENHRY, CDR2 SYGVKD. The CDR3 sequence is CAIRQKTGAKNIQYF. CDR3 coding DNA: TGTGCCATCCGTCAAAAGACAGGAGCCAAAAACATTCAGTACTTC.

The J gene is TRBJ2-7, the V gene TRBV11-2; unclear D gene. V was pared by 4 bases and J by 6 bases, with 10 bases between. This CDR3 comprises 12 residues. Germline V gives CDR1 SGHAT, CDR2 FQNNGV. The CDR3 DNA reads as TGTGCCAGCAGCTCCCCAGGCCGCGAGCAGTACTTC. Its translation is CASSSPGREQYF.

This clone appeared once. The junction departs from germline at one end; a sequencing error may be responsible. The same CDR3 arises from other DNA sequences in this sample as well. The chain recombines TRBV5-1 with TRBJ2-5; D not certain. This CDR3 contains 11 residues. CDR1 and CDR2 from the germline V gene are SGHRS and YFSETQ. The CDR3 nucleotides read TGTGCCAGCAGCTTGGTAGAGACCCAGTACTTC. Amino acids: CASSLVETQYF.

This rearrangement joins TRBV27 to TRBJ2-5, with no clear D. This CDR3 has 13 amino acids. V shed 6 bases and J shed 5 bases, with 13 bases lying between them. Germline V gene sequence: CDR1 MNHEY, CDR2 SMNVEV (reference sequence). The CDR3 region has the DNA TGTGCCAGCAGACTCGGCAGGTGGGAGACCCAGTACTTC. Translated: CASRLGRWETQYF.

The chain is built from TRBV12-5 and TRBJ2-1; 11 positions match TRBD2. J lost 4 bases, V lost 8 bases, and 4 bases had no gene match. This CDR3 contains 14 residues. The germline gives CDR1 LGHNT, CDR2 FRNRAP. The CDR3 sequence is CASTRTSGYNEQFF. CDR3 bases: TGTGCTAGTACAAGGACTAGCGGGTACAATGAGCAGTTCTTC.

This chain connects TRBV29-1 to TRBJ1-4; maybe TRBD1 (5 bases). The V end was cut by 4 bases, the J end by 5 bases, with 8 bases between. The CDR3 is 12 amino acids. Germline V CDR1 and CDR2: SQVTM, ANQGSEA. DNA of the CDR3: TGCAGCGTTGGGGGGGAGAATGAAAAACTGTTTTTT. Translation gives CSVGGENEKLFF.